This TCR beta chain was identified during a study of blood T cell repertoires in COVID-19. V lost 4 bases to trimming and J lost 4 bases; unmatched junction nucleotides: 5. This CDR3 is built from 16 residues. Germline loops: CDR1 MNHEY, CDR2 SVGAGI. The protocol was immunoSEQ multiplex PCR, while the TCRdb copy is restricted to in-frame clones and leaves out a portion. Here the sample spans some 200,000 clones, around nine tenths being singletons. The rearrangement links TRBV6-5 to TRBJ2-5; TRBD2 matches at 14 bases. The receptor comes from a middle-aged man with acute or convalescent COVID-19. The sample taken for sequencing was peripheral blood. The CDR3 protein is CASSWGLAGEGETQYF. The DNA for the CDR3 is TGTGCCAGCAGTTGGGGACTAGCGGGAGAGGGAGAGACCCAGTACTTC.